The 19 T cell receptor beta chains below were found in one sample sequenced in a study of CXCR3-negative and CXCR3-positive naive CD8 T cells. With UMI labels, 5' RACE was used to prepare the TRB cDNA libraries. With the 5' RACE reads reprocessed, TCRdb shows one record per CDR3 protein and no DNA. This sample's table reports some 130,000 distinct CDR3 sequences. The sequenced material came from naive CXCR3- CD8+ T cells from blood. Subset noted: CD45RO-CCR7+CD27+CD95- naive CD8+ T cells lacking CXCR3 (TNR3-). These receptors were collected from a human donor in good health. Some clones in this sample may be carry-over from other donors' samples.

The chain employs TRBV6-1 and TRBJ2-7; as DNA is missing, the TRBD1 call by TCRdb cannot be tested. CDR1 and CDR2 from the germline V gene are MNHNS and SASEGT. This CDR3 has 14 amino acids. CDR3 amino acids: CATLSPGAAYEQYF.

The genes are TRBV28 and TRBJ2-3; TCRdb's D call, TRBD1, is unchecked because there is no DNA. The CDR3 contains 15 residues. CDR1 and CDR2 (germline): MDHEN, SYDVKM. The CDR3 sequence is CASSDRVDSTDTQYF.

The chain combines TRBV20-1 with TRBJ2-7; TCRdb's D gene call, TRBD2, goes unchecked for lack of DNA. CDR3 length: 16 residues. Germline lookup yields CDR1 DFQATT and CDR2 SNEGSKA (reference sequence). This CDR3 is CSAAARTSGVYYEQYF.

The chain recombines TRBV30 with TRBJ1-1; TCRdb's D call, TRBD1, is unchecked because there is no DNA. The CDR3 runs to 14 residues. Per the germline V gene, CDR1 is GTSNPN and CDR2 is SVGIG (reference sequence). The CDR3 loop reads CAWSPVGGTTEAFF.

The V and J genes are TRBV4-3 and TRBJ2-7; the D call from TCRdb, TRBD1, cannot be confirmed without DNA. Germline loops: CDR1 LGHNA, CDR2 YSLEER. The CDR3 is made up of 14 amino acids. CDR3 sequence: CASSQETGTYEQYF.

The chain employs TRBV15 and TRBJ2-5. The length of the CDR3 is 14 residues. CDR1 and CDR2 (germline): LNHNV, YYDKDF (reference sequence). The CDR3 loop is CATSRRRSTETQYF.

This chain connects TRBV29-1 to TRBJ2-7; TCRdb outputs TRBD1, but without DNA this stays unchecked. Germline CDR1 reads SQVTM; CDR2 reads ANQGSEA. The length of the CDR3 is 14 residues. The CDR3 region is CSVEGQGANYEQYF.

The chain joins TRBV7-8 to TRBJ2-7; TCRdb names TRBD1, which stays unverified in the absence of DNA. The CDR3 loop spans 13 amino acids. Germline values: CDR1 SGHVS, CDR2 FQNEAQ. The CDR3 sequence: CASSLSQGAEQYF.

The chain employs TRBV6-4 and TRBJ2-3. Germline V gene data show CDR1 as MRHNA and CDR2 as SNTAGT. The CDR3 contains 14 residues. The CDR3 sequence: CASSEDLSTDTQYF.

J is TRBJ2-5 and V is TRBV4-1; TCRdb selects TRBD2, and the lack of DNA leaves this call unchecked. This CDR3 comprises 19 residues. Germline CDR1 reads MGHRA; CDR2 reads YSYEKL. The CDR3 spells CASSQEALAGGGLQETQYF.

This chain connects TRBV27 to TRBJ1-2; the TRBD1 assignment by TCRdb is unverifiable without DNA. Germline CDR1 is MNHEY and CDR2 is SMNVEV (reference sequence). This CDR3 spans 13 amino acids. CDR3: CASSFGGDYGYTF.

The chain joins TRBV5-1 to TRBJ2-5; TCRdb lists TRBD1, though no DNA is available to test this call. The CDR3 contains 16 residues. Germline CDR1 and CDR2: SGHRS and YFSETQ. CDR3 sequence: CASSPGGLGEEETQYF.

The CDR3 spells CASSLPRGGESYEQYF. The chain is built from TRBV28 and TRBJ2-7; the D call from TCRdb, TRBD2, cannot be confirmed without DNA. The V gene's germline CDR1 is MDHEN and CDR2 SYDVKM. There are 16 residues in the CDR3.

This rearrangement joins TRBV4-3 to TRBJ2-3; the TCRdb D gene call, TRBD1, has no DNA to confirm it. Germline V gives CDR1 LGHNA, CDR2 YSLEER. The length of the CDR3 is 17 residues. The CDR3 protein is CASSQESGTGFTDTQYF.

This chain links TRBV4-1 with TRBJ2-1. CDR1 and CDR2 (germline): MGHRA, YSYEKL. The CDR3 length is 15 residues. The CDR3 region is CASSQDQGLAGEQFF.

CDR3 in amino acids: CASVPYLGGKGFEQYF. The chain joins TRBV7-8 to TRBJ2-7; the TCRdb D gene call, TRBD1, has no DNA to confirm it. CDR3 length: 16 amino acids. Germline CDR1 is SGHVS and CDR2 is FQNEAQ. The whole variable domain, filled in from reference TRBV7-8 and TRBJ2-7, reads GAGVSQSPRYKVAKRGQDVALRCDPISGHVSLFWYQQALGQGPEFLTYFQNEAQLDKSGLPSDRFFAERPEGSVSTLKIQRTQQEDSAVYLCASVPYLGGKGFEQYFGPGTRLTVT.

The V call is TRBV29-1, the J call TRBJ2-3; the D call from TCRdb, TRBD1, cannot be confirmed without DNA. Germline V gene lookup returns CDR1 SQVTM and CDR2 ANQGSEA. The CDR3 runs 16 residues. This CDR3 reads CSVESPSGAYTDTQYF.

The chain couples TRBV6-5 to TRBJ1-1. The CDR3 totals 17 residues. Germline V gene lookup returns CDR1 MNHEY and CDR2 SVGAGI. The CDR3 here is CASSYSRVLGGNTEAFF.

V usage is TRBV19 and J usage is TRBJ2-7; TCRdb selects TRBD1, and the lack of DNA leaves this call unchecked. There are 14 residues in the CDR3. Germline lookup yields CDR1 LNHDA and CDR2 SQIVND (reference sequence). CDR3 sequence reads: CASSIAGDSYEQYF.